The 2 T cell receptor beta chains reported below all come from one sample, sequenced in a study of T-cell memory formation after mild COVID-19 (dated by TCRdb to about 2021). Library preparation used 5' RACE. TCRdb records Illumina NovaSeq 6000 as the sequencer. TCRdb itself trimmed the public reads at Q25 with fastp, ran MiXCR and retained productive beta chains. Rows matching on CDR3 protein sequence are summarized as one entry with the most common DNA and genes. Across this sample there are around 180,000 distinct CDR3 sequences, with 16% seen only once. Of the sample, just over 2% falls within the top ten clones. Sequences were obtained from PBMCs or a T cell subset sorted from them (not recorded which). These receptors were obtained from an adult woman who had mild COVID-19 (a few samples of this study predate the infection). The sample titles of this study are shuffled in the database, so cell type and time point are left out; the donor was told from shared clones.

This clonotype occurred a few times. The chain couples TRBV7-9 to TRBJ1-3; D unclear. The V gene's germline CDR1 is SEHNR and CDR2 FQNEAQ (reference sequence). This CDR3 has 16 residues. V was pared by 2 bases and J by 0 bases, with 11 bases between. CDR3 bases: TGTGCCAGCAGCTTAAGTGGCCTCGACTCTGGAAACACCATATATTTT. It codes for CASSLSGLDSGNTIYF.

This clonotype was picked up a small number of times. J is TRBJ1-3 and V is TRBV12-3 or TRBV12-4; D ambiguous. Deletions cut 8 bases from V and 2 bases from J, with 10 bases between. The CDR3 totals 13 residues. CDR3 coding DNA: TGTGCCAGCGGGGTCGCCCCTGGAAACACCATATATTTT. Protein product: CASGVAPGNTIYF.